This T cell receptor beta chain was captured in a study of regulatory T cells in long-lasting Graves disease. Time point noted: newly diagnosed GD, antithyroid drugs for less than 3 months. From RNA extracted from PBMCs, the TCR library was made. Study-wide results and limits: Persistent disease favored TRBV28, TRBJ1-2 and TRBJ2-5.

Trimming cost V 6 bases and J 7 bases, with 9 bases left between them. The CDR3 has 12 residues. The V gene's germline CDR1 is MNHEY and CDR2 SVGEGT. This clonotype was seen ten or more times. The antigen is undetermined. Assembly of TCR beta libraries relied on iRepertoire HTBI primers together with Arm-PCR of CDR3 regions. A single record per CDR3 protein comes from TCRdb applying MiXCR to the multiplex PCR reads. The table shows hundreds of thousands of distinct CDR3 sequences, with about 16% occurring only once. The same data also went into a second study, on T cells in Graves' hyperthyroidism and ophthalmopathy.

The starting material was peripheral blood mononuclear cells (PBMCs), obtained at new diagnosis, from a patient treated with antithyroid drugs. The rearrangement joins TRBV6-2 or TRBV6-3 to TRBJ2-2; D is uncertain. This clonotype originated in a woman aged 35 to 59 with Graves disease. For the CDR3, the DNA is TGTGCCAGCAGCCCGATGGGCGGGGAGCTGTTTTTT. Protein sequence: CASSPMGGELFF.